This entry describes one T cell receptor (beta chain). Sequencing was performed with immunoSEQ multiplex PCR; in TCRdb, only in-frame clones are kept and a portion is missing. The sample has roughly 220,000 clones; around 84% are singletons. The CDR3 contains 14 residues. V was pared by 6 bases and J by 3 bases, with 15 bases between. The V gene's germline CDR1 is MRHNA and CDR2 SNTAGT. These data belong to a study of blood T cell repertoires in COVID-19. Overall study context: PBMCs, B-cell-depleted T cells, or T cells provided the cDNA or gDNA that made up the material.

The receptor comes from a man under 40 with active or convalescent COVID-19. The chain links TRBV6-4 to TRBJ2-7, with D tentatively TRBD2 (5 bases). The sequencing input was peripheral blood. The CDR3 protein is CASRNERRHYEQYF. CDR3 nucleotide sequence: TGTGCCAGCAGGAACGAGCGGCGCCACTACGAGCAGTACTTC.